The 28 T cell receptor beta chains in this list originate from one sample, sequenced in a study of identical twins. MiXCR, applied by TCRdb to the 5' RACE reads, yields one record per CDR3 protein. The sample comprises 300,000 or so distinct CDR3 sequences, more than 8% of which are singletons, and 7% to 8.5% rests with the top ten. This same sample was also taken into another study, of yellow fever vaccine responses in identical twins.

Material for sequencing was CD8+ T cells sorted from blood. The receptor source for this set is a woman in her late teens or twenties in good health.

A few counts support this clonotype. V usage is TRBV29-1 and J usage is TRBJ2-1, with 7 positions matching TRBD1. This CDR3 contains 11 residues. J was trimmed by 6 bases and V by 7 bases; bases with no gene match: 3. The V gene's germline CDR1 is SQVTM and CDR2 ANQGSEA. CDR3 coding DNA: TGCAGCGCGGGACAGACCAATGAGCAGTTCTTC. Its protein product is CSAGQTNEQFF.

The J gene is TRBJ1-1, the V gene TRBV30; no clear D gene. This CDR3 has 12 residues. Looked up from germline, CDR1 is GTSNPN and CDR2 is SVGIG (reference sequence). Trimming cost V 4 bases and J 4 bases, with 10 bases left between them. The CDR3 coding sequence is TGTGCCTGGACCCCGGGAGGCACTGAAGCTTTCTTT. Protein: CAWTPGGTEAFF.

This clonotype was seen many times. The V call is TRBV20-1, the J call TRBJ2-7; no reliable D call. The CDR3 has 8 residues. The ends were cut back, 3 bases at V and 12 bases at J, with 6 bases in the middle. CDR1 and CDR2 from the germline V gene are DFQATT and SNEGSKA (reference sequence). CDR3 sequence (DNA): TGCAGTGCTAGTGGCTGGTACTTC. Translating it yields CSASGWYF.

This clonotype was picked up many times. The chain links TRBV29-1 to TRBJ1-1; the D is unclear. CDR1 is SQVTM, CDR2 ANQGSEA, per germline. This CDR3 spans 12 amino acids. CDR3 nucleotide sequence: TGCGGACTGGGCAGGTTGAACACTGAAGCTTTCTTT. It yields the protein CGLGRLNTEAFF.

This clonotype was counted ten times or more. V gene TRBV29-1 combines with J gene TRBJ2-5; either TRBD1 or TRBD2 may supply D (6 bases each). The CDR3 covers 16 residues. Per germline, CDR1 SQVTM and CDR2 ANQGSEA. The V end lost 6 bases, the J end lost 5 bases, and 25 bases lay between the germline ends. The CDR3 sequence is CSVRAREQGAGETQYF. CDR3 DNA: TGCAGCGTGAGGGCCCGGGAACAGGGCGCGGGGGAGACCCAGTACTTC.

This clonotype has a handful of counts. This chain uses TRBV27 with TRBJ2-7; D is unclear. Trimming left V 0 bases short and J 3 bases short, with 6 bases between. CDR3 length: 13 residues. The germline gives CDR1 MNHEY, CDR2 SMNVEV (reference sequence). CDR3 in amino acids: CASSLSIHYEQYF. The CDR3 nucleotides are TGTGCCAGCAGTTTATCCATACACTACGAGCAGTACTTC.

This chain links TRBV21-1 with TRBJ1-5; the table's D call, TRBD1, was not checked against the DNA. TRBV21-1 represents a pseudogene. The CDR3 has 16 residues. The CDR3 DNA follows: TGTGCCAGCAGCGGCAAGACAGGGTATAGCAATCAGCCCCAGCATTTT. Translated, it gives CASSGKTGYSNQPQHF.

In its sample, this clonotype was seen a few times. The rearrangement uses TRBV7-9 and TRBJ2-5; tentative D call: TRBD2 (6 bases). The V gene's germline CDR1 is SEHNR and CDR2 FQNEAQ (reference sequence). Trimming removed 5 bases at V and 4 bases at J, with 17 bases between. CDR3 length: 15 residues. The CDR3 reads CASSLYTSIPETQYF. The CDR3, as DNA: TGTGCCAGCAGCCTATACACTAGCATCCCAGAGACCCAGTACTTC.

This clonotype was counted a few times. The J gene is TRBJ2-5, the V gene TRBV3-1; the match to TRBD1 covers 7 bases. Germline values: CDR1 LGHDT, CDR2 YNNKEL (reference sequence). CDR3 length equals 16 residues. V dropped 3 bases and J dropped 3; count of bases not matched to a gene: 10. The CDR3 region has the DNA TGTGCCAGCAGCCACGGACCCGGGACAGCTGAAGAGACCCAGTACTTC. Translating it yields CASSHGPGTAEETQYF.

This clonotype was seen many times. V is TRBV7-8 and J is TRBJ2-7; D not certain. Trimming removed 1 base at V and 1 base at J, with 11 bases between. CDR1 is SGHVS, CDR2 FQNEAQ, per germline. The length of the CDR3 is 15 residues. The CDR3 DNA is TGTGCCAGCAGCTTAGAAGCGTCTATTTCCTACGAGCAGTACTTC. Its protein product is CASSLEASISYEQYF.

This clonotype turned up a few times. V usage is TRBV11-2 and J usage is TRBJ2-5, with D maybe TRBD1 (6 bases). CDR1 and CDR2 (germline): SGHAT, FQNNGV. V lost 1 base and J lost 2, with 11 bases in between. CDR3 length: 15 amino acids. The CDR3 region is CASSLVPGHQETQYF. CDR3 nucleotides: TGTGCCAGCAGCTTAGTCCCGGGACATCAAGAGACCCAGTACTTC.

This clonotype was observed a few times. The chain employs TRBV28 and TRBJ2-2; 9 nucleotides match TRBD2. Germline V gives CDR1 MDHEN, CDR2 SYDVKM. This CDR3 is 16 amino acids long. J gave up 1 base and V 1 base, and 1 base lay outside the gene matches. Written as DNA, the CDR3 is TGTGCCAGCAGTTTATTGACTAGCGGGAACACCGGGGAGCTGTTTTTT. As protein: CASSLLTSGNTGELFF.

This CDR3 reads CASSLVEGSYEQYF. DNA of the CDR3: TGTGCCAGCAGTTTAGTAGAAGGATCCTACGAGCAGTACTTC. The gene calls are TRBV12-3 or TRBV12-4 and TRBJ2-7, with D hard to call. This CDR3 comprises 14 residues. The V and J ends lost 1 base and 1 base respectively, with 8 bases between them.

This clonotype was found a few times. The chain employs TRBV29-1 and TRBJ2-1, with D maybe TRBD1 (6 bases). V was trimmed by 7 bases and J by 6 bases, leaving 13 bases between them. Looked up from germline, CDR1 is SQVTM and CDR2 is ANQGSEA. This CDR3 is built from 12 residues. DNA of the CDR3: TGCAGCGCTCTGACAGGCCCCAATGAGCAGTTCTTC. Translating it yields CSALTGPNEQFF.

The rearrangement joins TRBV19 to TRBJ2-1; 10 bases are shared with TRBD2. Germline-derived CDR1 and CDR2 are LNHDA and SQIVND (reference sequence). This CDR3 region has 15 residues. V was clipped by 3 bases and J by 2 bases; unmatched bases: 1. CDR3 sequence (DNA): TGTGCCAGTAGTATGCTAGCGGGAGCCTACAATGAGCAGTTCTTC. This sequence encodes CASSMLAGAYNEQFF. The variable domain in full, completed from reference TRBV19 and TRBJ2-1, reads DGGITQSPKYLFRKEGQNVTLSCEQNLNHDAMYWYRQDPGQGLRLIYYSQIVNDFQKGDIAEGYSVSREKKESFPLTVTSAQKNPTAFYLCASSMLAGAYNEQFFGPGTRLTVL.

This clonotype was seen more than once but under ten times. The V gene is TRBV5-1, the J gene TRBJ2-1; D remains ambiguous. Germline-derived CDR1 and CDR2 are SGHRS and YFSETQ. The germline V and J ends were trimmed by 1 base and 7 bases, with 9 bases remaining between them. The CDR3 length is 13 residues. CDR3 in DNA: TGCGCCAGCAGCTTGTTCCCAATAAATGAGCAGTTCTTC. This gives the protein CASSLFPINEQFF.

This chain joins TRBV18 and TRBJ2-7, with D perhaps TRBD1 (6 bases). The CDR3 has 14 amino acids. V was shortened by 3 bases and J by 3 bases, with 12 bases between the two germline ends. The V gene's germline CDR1 is KGHSH and CDR2 LQKENI. CDR3 in DNA: TGTGCCAGCTCACCCCCGACAGGTCGCTACGAGCAGTACTTC. This gives the protein CASSPPTGRYEQYF.

V and J are TRBV4-2 and TRBJ2-5; no clear D. The CDR3 is 14 amino acids. The V gene's germline CDR1 is LGHNA and CDR2 YNFKEQ. V shed 0 bases and J shed 6 bases, with 11 bases lying between them. The CDR3 sequence is CASSQDQEIQTQYF. In nucleotides, the CDR3 is TGTGCCAGCAGCCAAGATCAAGAAATTCAGACCCAGTACTTC.

This clonotype was counted only a few times. The genes are TRBV10-3 and TRBJ2-7; D is unresolved. The CDR3 runs 12 residues. Looked up from germline, CDR1 is ENHRY and CDR2 is SYGVKD. V lost 3 bases and J lost 4, with 7 bases in between. This CDR3 is CAISDYKYEQYF. The CDR3 DNA sequence: TGTGCCATCAGTGATTACAAGTACGAGCAGTACTTC.

Concerning this clonotype itself: No DNA is shown, since the ends of the CDR3 on it are uncertain; the CDR3 is the one TCRdb lists. This chain uses TRBV12-5 with TRBJ2-2; the DNA was not compared with TRBD2, the D call given in the table. The CDR3 region is 15 residues in length, termini included. Germline assignment: CDR1 LGHNT and CDR2 FRNRAP. The CDR3 loop reads CASGTSSHNGELFFF.

This clonotype was seen a few times. V is TRBV28 and J is TRBJ1-6, with 7 bases aligning to TRBD1. With 5 bases clipped from V and 7 bases from J, the junction kept 8 bases outside the gene matches. Looked up from germline, CDR1 is MDHEN and CDR2 is SYDVKM. There are 15 residues in the CDR3. The CDR3 sequence: CASSLPTGTNSPLHF. The CDR3 DNA sequence: TGTGCCAGCAGTCTACCGACAGGGACAAATTCACCCCTCCACTTT. Full variable domain (missing parts from reference TRBV28 and TRBJ1-6): DVKVTQSSRYLVKRTGEKVFLECVQDMDHENMFWYRQDPGLGLRLIYFSYDVKMKEKGDIPEGYSVSREKKERFSLILESASTNQTSMYLCASSLPTGTNSPLHFGNGTRLTVT.

The rearrangement uses TRBV13 and TRBJ1-1; 9 bases are a match to TRBD1. This CDR3 comprises 15 residues. Trimming took 5 bases from V and 0 from J; bases not matched to a gene: 4. From germline, CDR1 is PRHDT and CDR2 FYEKMQ (reference sequence). CDR3 sequence (DNA): TGTGCCAGCAGCACCGGGACAGGGATGAACACTGAAGCTTTCTTT. Translated, it gives CASSTGTGMNTEAFF.

This clonotype was observed once. V is TRBV24-1 and J is TRBJ2-5; 7 positions match TRBD1. From germline, CDR1 is KGHDR and CDR2 SFDVKD. V dropped 0 bases and J dropped 1; count of bases not matched to a gene: 1. This CDR3 spans 15 amino acids. CDR3 sequence reads: CATSDLWTGQETQYF. CDR3 coding DNA: TGTGCCACCAGTGATTTGTGGACAGGCCAAGAGACCCAGTACTTC.

This clonotype was recorded at least ten times. The V gene is TRBV7-9, the J gene TRBJ2-2; TRBD2 is a possible D gene (5 bases). This CDR3 is 17 amino acids long. CDR1 is SEHNR, CDR2 FQNEAQ, per germline (reference sequence). V was trimmed by 0 bases and J by 0 bases, leaving 11 bases between them. The CDR3 DNA follows: TGTGCCAGCAGCTTAGCCGGCAGAGGGTCGAACACCGGGGAGCTGTTTTTT. This sequence encodes CASSLAGRGSNTGELFF.

The table lists this clonotype with a few counts. V gene TRBV7-9 combines with J gene TRBJ1-5; D gene uncertain. The CDR3 sequence is 14 residues long. CDR1 is SEHNR and CDR2 is FQNEAQ in the germline V gene (reference sequence). V was cut by 5 bases and J by 1 base, with 9 bases left in between. Here the CDR3 reads CASSHPPSNQPQHF. CDR3 nucleotide sequence: TGTGCCAGCAGCCACCCCCCGAGCAATCAGCCCCAGCATTTT.

This clonotype was seen repeatedly, ten times or more. The rearrangement uses TRBV11-2 and TRBJ2-3; TRBD2 agrees at 11 bases. This CDR3 is built from 18 residues. CDR1 and CDR2 from the germline V gene are SGHAT and FQNNGV. The V segment lost 3 bases and the J segment 6 bases; nucleotides outside the gene matches: 14. In DNA, the CDR3 is TGTGCCAGCAGCTTTTTATTCCCGACTAGCGGGACTTGGGATACGCAGTATTTT. This gives the protein CASSFLFPTSGTWDTQYF.

A remark on this clonotype: One end of the junction varies from germline; a read error may be responsible. This chain joins TRBV5-8 and TRBJ2-5; maybe TRBD1 (7 bases). From germline, CDR1 is SGHTS and CDR2 YDEGEE. The CDR3 runs 11 residues. The CDR3 bases are TGTGCCGGCAGGGGGGACGAGACCCAGTACTTC. This sequence encodes CAGRGDETQYF.

The chain combines TRBV7-8 with TRBJ2-1, with a weak D call TRBD2 (5 bases). Per the germline V gene, CDR1 is SGHVS and CDR2 is FQNEAQ. Trimming removed 2 bases from V and 6 bases from J, with 14 bases in between. The CDR3 spans 15 residues. This CDR3 is CASSLFEQAANEQFF. The CDR3 nucleotides read TGTGCCAGCAGCTTATTTGAGCAAGCGGCCAATGAGCAGTTCTTC.